These 23 T cell receptor beta chains originate from one sample sequenced in a study of T cell repertoires in cytomegalovirus infection (dated by TCRdb to 2018 to 2020). Sequencer: Illumina HiSeq 1500. Using fastp trimming at Q25 and MiXCR clonotype assembly, TCRdb reanalyzed the public sequencing data and kept in-frame beta chains. Identical CDR3 protein sequences are pooled into one entry, listed with their most common genes and DNA. This sample holds about 830,000 distinct CDR3 sequences; approximately 32% were observed only once. Roughly 12% of the sample comes from the top ten. Their recognized antigens are unknown. Read against the paper, the sample's treatment or condition label means: in vitro stimulation with specific CMV peptide epitopes to enrich CMV-specific T cells. Specimen: cultured CD8+ T cells from PBMCs, collected from culture after CMV antigen stimulation. The receptor set was obtained from a human donor in good health (CMV status not recorded). Some clones in this sample may be carry-over from other donors' samples.

J is TRBJ1-2 and V is TRBV9; D unclear. V lost 0 bases, J lost 0 bases, and 24 bases lay in between. This CDR3 contains 20 residues. CDR1 and CDR2 (germline): SGDLS, YYNGEE. For the CDR3, the DNA is TGTGCCAGCAGCGTAGCTACTGGGGAGCCTAGGGTTACAGCTAACTATGGCTACACCTTC. Its translation: CASSVATGEPRVTANYGYTF.

The chain links TRBV20-1 to TRBJ1-2; the D is unclear. The CDR3 is 15 residues long. Germline V gene lookup returns CDR1 DFQATT and CDR2 SNEGSKA (reference sequence). V was clipped by 6 bases and J by 6 bases, with 23 bases between them. The chain's CDR3 is CSALGIRELNHGYTF. The CDR3 DNA is TGCAGTGCCCTCGGGATAAGGGAACTAAACCATGGCTACACCTTC.

This clonotype was detected many times. This chain joins TRBV12-3 or TRBV12-4 and TRBJ1-6; the D is unclear. Trimming shortened V by 3 bases and J by 8 bases, and 11 bases separated the two germline ends. This CDR3 spans 14 amino acids. As DNA, the CDR3 is TGTGCCAGCAGTTTGGAGGGTAGTCATTCACCCCTCCACTTT. Translated, it gives CASSLEGSHSPLHF.

About this clonotype itself: Possible read error: a much larger clone is one base away. The V gene is TRBV7-6, the J gene TRBJ1-1; tentative D call: TRBD1 (5 bases). The germline V and J ends were trimmed by 11 bases and 0 bases, with 19 bases remaining between them. The V gene's germline CDR1 is SGHVS and CDR2 FNYEAQ. The CDR3 has 15 amino acids. DNA of the CDR3: TGTGCCGGCACCGACGGGAGGGGAATGAACACTGAAGCTTTCTTT. Translating gives CAGTDGRGMNTEAFF.

This clonotype was counted at least ten times. The chain is built from TRBV12-3 or TRBV12-4 and TRBJ2-1; the D gene is possibly TRBD1 (5 bases). Trimming left V 0 bases short and J 7 bases short, with 13 bases between. This CDR3 region has 15 residues. CDR3 region: CASSLAPSGMNEQFF. CDR3 sequence (DNA): TGTGCCAGCAGTTTAGCGCCTTCAGGGATGAATGAGCAGTTCTTC.

The genes are TRBV7-3 and TRBJ2-7; possible D gene TRBD1, 6 bases. V lost 6 bases and J 11 bases, leaving 14 bases between the germline ends. This CDR3 comprises 11 residues. CDR1 and CDR2 (germline): SGHTA, FQGTGA. The CDR3 reads CASRDGGLKYF. The CDR3 DNA is TGTGCCAGCAGAGATGGGGGCTTAAAGTACTTC.

The chain recombines TRBV4-1 with TRBJ1-2; D is undetermined. CDR1 and CDR2 (germline): MGHRA, YSYEKL. The germline V and J ends were trimmed by 0 bases and 3 bases, with 11 bases remaining between them. The CDR3 is made up of 15 amino acids. This CDR3 is CASSQDSAEYYGYTF. DNA for the CDR3: TGCGCCAGCAGCCAAGATTCGGCGGAATACTATGGCTACACCTTC.

This clonotype was counted only a few times. The genes are TRBV5-1 and TRBJ1-3; a possible D gene is TRBD1 (5 bases). Trimming cost V 3 bases and J 3 bases, with 16 bases left between them. The germline V gene has CDR1 SGHRS and CDR2 YFSETQ. The CDR3 has 16 amino acids. CDR3 protein: CASSSPTGRFGNTIYF. CDR3 DNA sequence: TGCGCCAGCAGCTCTCCTACAGGAAGGTTTGGAAACACCATATATTTT.

Only a few counts were recorded for this clonotype. The genes are TRBV7-6 and TRBJ2-4, with no clear D. Germline V CDR1 and CDR2: SGHVS, FNYEAQ. The CDR3 is made up of 14 amino acids. V dropped 1 base and J dropped 7 bases, with 11 bases sitting between them. For the CDR3, the DNA is TGTGCCAGCAGCTTAGGCGGCCTCCGGAACATTCAGTACTTC. Amino acid sequence: CASSLGGLRNIQYF.

The chain is built from TRBV5-4 and TRBJ1-6; a weak D match, TRBD1 (5 bases). This CDR3 spans 15 amino acids. V was cut by 0 bases and J by 8 bases, with 12 bases left in between. CDR1 is SGHNT, CDR2 YYREEE, per germline (reference sequence). The CDR3 loop reads CASSLANRRYSPLHF. The CDR3 coding sequence is TGTGCCAGCAGCTTGGCGAACAGGAGGTATTCACCCCTCCACTTT.

V gene TRBV24-1 combines with J gene TRBJ2-1; no reliable D call. Per germline, CDR1 KGHDR and CDR2 SFDVKD. Trimming pared 6 bases from V and 3 bases from J, leaving 5 bases between. The CDR3 is 12 residues long. The CDR3 nucleotides read TGTGCCACCAGTCGGTTCTACAATGAGCAGTTCTTC. Translating gives CATSRFYNEQFF.

This clonotype was found many times. This rearrangement joins TRBV7-6 to TRBJ1-1; TRBD1 is a possible D gene (5 bases). Germline values: CDR1 SGHVS, CDR2 FNYEAQ. The CDR3 loop spans 14 amino acids. Trimming removed 4 bases from V and 0 bases from J, with 9 bases in between. The CDR3 spells CASSSRALNTEAFF. CDR3 in DNA: TGTGCCAGCAGCTCCAGGGCCCTGAACACTGAAGCTTTCTTT.

The chain employs TRBV5-6 and TRBJ1-5; D is ambiguous. V shed 4 bases and J shed 5 bases, with 10 bases lying between them. The CDR3 covers 13 residues. Germline CDR1 reads SGHDT; CDR2 reads YYEEEE. The CDR3 DNA reads TGTGCCAGCAGCATGAGGTCCCATCAGCCCCAGCATTTT. The encoded protein is CASSMRSHQPQHF.

The rearrangement links TRBV12-3 or TRBV12-4 to TRBJ2-1; D perhaps matches TRBD1 (7 bases). Trimming shortened V by 7 bases and J by 7 bases, and 17 bases separated the two germline ends. The CDR3 length is 14 residues. The CDR3 spells CASKSAGGKNEQFF. The CDR3, as DNA: TGTGCCAGCAAGTCAGCAGGGGGGAAAAATGAGCAGTTCTTC.

The chain is built from TRBV6-6 and TRBJ1-5; no firm D call. This CDR3 is built from 13 residues. CDR1 is MNHNY and CDR2 is SVGAGI in the germline V gene (reference sequence). Trimming took 4 bases from V and 5 from J, leaving 9 bases between them. As DNA, the CDR3 is TGTGCCAGCAGTTTGGCCGGATATCAGCCCCAGCATTTT. Encoded protein: CASSLAGYQPQHF.

Only a few counts were recorded for this clonotype. V and J are TRBV6-7 and TRBJ1-5; D call uncertain. TRBV6-7 is an ORF, and what it does is uncertain. This CDR3 spans 15 amino acids. Trimming took 0 bases from V and 7 from J, leaving 13 bases between them. Written as DNA, the CDR3 is TGTGCCAGCAGTTACTCGGCGGCTGATAACCAGCCCCAGCATTTT. Its protein product is CASSYSAADNQPQHF.

The CDR3 is CASSVFRGNEQFF. As DNA, the CDR3 is TGTGCCAGCAGTGTTTTCAGGGGGAATGAGCAGTTCTTC. J is TRBJ2-1 and V is TRBV2, with TRBD1 matching 7 bases. The CDR3 runs to 13 residues. Trimming cost V 4 bases and J 7 bases; bases outside gene matches: 4. Germline CDR1 reads SNHLY; CDR2 reads FYNNEI. Together with reference TRBV2 and TRBJ2-1, the CDR3 gives the full variable domain: EPEVTQTPSHQVTQMGQEVILRCVPISNHLYFYWYRQILGQKVEFLVSFYNNEISEKSEIFDDQFSVERPDGSNFTLKIRSTKLEDSAMYFCASSVFRGNEQFFGPGTRLTVL.

The chain recombines TRBV4-1 with TRBJ2-1; the match to TRBD1 covers 7 bases. This CDR3 has 13 residues. The ends lost 3 bases at V and 7 bases at J; junction bases unmatched: 3. Germline V gene data show CDR1 as MGHRA and CDR2 as YSYEKL. Here the CDR3 DNA reads TGCGCCAGCAGCCATTGCAGGGGGAATGAGCAGTTCTTC. It is translated as CASSHCRGNEQFF.

V gene TRBV27 combines with J gene TRBJ1-5; possible D gene TRBD1, 6 bases. CDR3 length: 14 amino acids. Trimming removed 6 bases from V and 2 bases from J, with 11 bases in between. CDR1 MNHEY and CDR2 SMNVEV come from the germline V gene (reference sequence). The CDR3 DNA follows: TGTGCCAGCAGGGCAGGGGTTGGCAATCAGCCCCAGCATTTT. Translation gives CASRAGVGNQPQHF.

About this clonotype: The junction differs from germline at one of its ends, possibly a read error. The V call is TRBV28, the J call TRBJ2-3, with TRBD2 matching 8 bases. The CDR3 runs to 14 residues. The germline CDR1 and CDR2 sequences are MDHEN and SYDVKM. CDR3 sequence: CASSLTGGPDMQYF. As DNA, the CDR3 is TGTGCCAGCAGCTTGACGGGGGGGCCGGATATGCAGTATTTT.

The chain is built from TRBV7-9 and TRBJ2-1; 12 bases fit TRBD2. V lost 3 bases, J lost 3 bases, and 9 bases stayed unmatched. Germline V gene data show CDR1 as SEHNR and CDR2 as FQNEAQ (reference sequence). The CDR3 extends over 18 amino acids. The CDR3 spells CASSFGASGGAGYNEQFF. Written as DNA, the CDR3 is TGTGCCAGCAGCTTCGGGGCTAGCGGGGGGGCCGGCTACAATGAGCAGTTCTTC. Supplemented by reference TRBV7-9 and TRBJ2-1, the full variable domain reads DTGVSQNPRHKITKRGQNVTFRCDPISEHNRLYWYRQTLGQGPEFLTYFQNEAQLEKSRLLSDRFSAERPKGSFSTLEIQRTEQGDSAMYLCASSFGASGGAGYNEQFFGPGTRLTVL.

In its sample, this clonotype was seen many times. This chain connects TRBV7-2 to TRBJ2-3, with a possible D match to TRBD2 (5 bases). The CDR3 is made up of 15 amino acids. Germline CDR1 is SGHTA and CDR2 is FQGNSA. Trimming took off 5 bases at V and 2 bases at J, with 14 bases between the two ends. The CDR3 protein is CASSPYGGSTDTQYF. In nucleotides, the CDR3 is TGTGCCAGCAGCCCTTATGGCGGGTCCACAGATACGCAGTATTTT.

The chain recombines TRBV4-2 with TRBJ2-3, with 7 bases lining up with TRBD2. There are 16 residues in the CDR3. Germline CDR1 reads LGHNA; CDR2 reads YNFKEQ. The V gene end was trimmed by 1 base and the J gene end by 2 bases; junction bases not matched to a gene: 6. CDR3 sequence reads: CASSQGGLIPTDTQYF. The CDR3 nucleotides are TGTGCCAGCAGCCAAGGGGGACTAATCCCCACAGATACGCAGTATTTT.